Listed below are T cell receptor beta chains from one sample, sequenced in a study of human T cells and chemical hapten exposure. Each CDR3 protein gets one entry after TCRdb re-called the RACE reads with MiXCR. Of approximately 110,000 distinct CDR3 sequences in the sample, less than 45% are singletons; the top ten hold around 2.5%. Here the sequenced sample was whole blood, taken in connection with sensitization to the hapten diphenylcyclopropenone (DPC). These receptors were collected from a man aged 40-49 years with alopecia areata. Some clones in this sample may be carry-over from other donors' samples. CDR3s include the opening cysteine and the closing phenylalanine or tryptophan. Each record gives: clone size, J gene, D gene, V gene, CDR3 protein, CDR3 DNA. A D gene is named only where the DNA matches it firmly. Part of the rows lack a size; the others show once, few, many or a class for expanded clones.

clone size: NA
J gene: TRBJ1-1
D gene: TRBD1
V gene: TRBV7-2
CDR3 protein: CASSLDRRETEAFF
CDR3 DNA: TGTGCCAGCAGCCTGGACAGGAGGGAGACTGAAGCTTTCTTT

clone size: few
J gene: TRBJ2-5
D gene: NA
V gene: TRBV6-2/TRBV6-3
CDR3 protein: CASSLGTDLKETQYF
CDR3 DNA: TGTGCCAGCAGTCTTGGGACGGATCTGAAAGAGACCCAGTACTTC

clone size: NA
J gene: TRBJ2-3
D gene: NA
V gene: TRBV4-1
CDR3 protein: CASSHRLALSTDTQYF
CDR3 DNA: TGCGCCAGCAGCCACAGATTAGCGTTAAGCACAGATACGCAGTATTTT

clone size: NA
J gene: TRBJ1-5
D gene: TRBD1
V gene: TRBV4-1
CDR3 protein: CASSPSQGGMNQPQHF
CDR3 DNA: TGCGCCAGCAGCCCCAGTCAGGGGGGGATGAATCAGCCCCAGCATTTT

clone size: NA
J gene: TRBJ2-5
D gene: NA
V gene: TRBV5-1
CDR3 protein: CASSLGQGWQETQYF
CDR3 DNA: TGCGCCAGCAGCTTGGGGCAGGGATGGCAAGAGACCCAGTACTTC

clone size: NA
J gene: TRBJ1-2
D gene: NA
V gene: TRBV12-3/TRBV12-4
CDR3 protein: CASSIGMRGYTF
CDR3 DNA: TGTGCCAGCAGTATAGGGATGCGGGGCTACACCTTC

clone size: few
J gene: TRBJ1-3
D gene: NA
V gene: TRBV11-3
CDR3 protein: CASSADRRTGNTIYF
CDR3 DNA: TGTGCCAGCAGCGCCGACAGGCGAACTGGAAACACCATATATTTT

clone size: NA
J gene: TRBJ2-3
D gene: TRBD1
V gene: TRBV5-1
CDR3 protein: CASSKGTVVTDTQYF
CDR3 DNA: TGCGCCAGCAGCAAAGGGACAGTAGTCACAGATACGCAGTATTTT

clone size: few
J gene: TRBJ2-2
D gene: NA
V gene: TRBV7-9
CDR3 protein: CASSLVGTNTGELFF
CDR3 DNA: TGTGCCAGCAGCTTAGTAGGCACGAACACCGGGGAGCTGTTTTTT

clone size: few
J gene: TRBJ2-5
D gene: NA
V gene: TRBV20-1
CDR3 protein: CSAENFEYQETQYF
CDR3 DNA: TGCAGTGCCGAAAACTTTGAGTACCAAGAGACCCAGTACTTC

clone size: NA
J gene: TRBJ2-3
D gene: TRBD2
V gene: TRBV4-3
CDR3 protein: CASREPGLAGHTDTQYF
CDR3 DNA: TGCGCCAGCAGGGAACCGGGACTAGCGGGGCACACAGATACGCAGTATTTT

clone size: NA
J gene: TRBJ2-3
D gene: NA
V gene: TRBV20-1
CDR3 protein: CSAGPRRGADTQYF
CDR3 DNA: TGCAGTGCTGGCCCCCGGCGAGGGGCAGATACGCAGTATTTT

clone size: few
J gene: TRBJ2-7
D gene: TRBD1
V gene: TRBV7-9
CDR3 protein: CASSTHTGTGKVEF
CDR3 DNA: TGTGCCAGCAGCACCCATACCGGGACAGGCAAAGTGGAGTTC

clone size: few
J gene: TRBJ1-2
D gene: TRBD1
V gene: TRBV7-3
CDR3 protein: CASSLGQGTNYGYTF
CDR3 DNA: TGTGCCAGCAGCTTAGGACAGGGAACTAACTATGGCTACACCTTC

clone size: NA
J gene: TRBJ1-1
D gene: TRBD1
V gene: TRBV6-5
CDR3 protein: CASSYSAGGNTEAFF
CDR3 DNA: TGTGCCAGCAGTTACTCTGCAGGGGGTAACACTGAAGCTTTCTTT

clone size: NA
J gene: TRBJ2-7
D gene: TRBD1
V gene: TRBV7-9
CDR3 protein: CASSGRDSHYEQYF
CDR3 DNA: TGTGCCAGCAGCGGCCGGGACAGCCACTACGAGCAGTACTTC

clone size: few
J gene: TRBJ1-5
D gene: NA
V gene: TRBV27
CDR3 protein: CASSLRGAPYNQPQHF
CDR3 DNA: TGTGCCAGCAGTTTGCGGGGGGCCCCCTACAACCAGCCCCAGCATTTT

clone size: few
J gene: TRBJ2-3
D gene: TRBD2
V gene: TRBV5-1
CDR3 protein: CASSTGRLAVGTDTQYF
CDR3 DNA: TGCGCCAGCAGCACGGGTAGACTAGCGGTTGGCACAGATACGCAGTATTTT

clone size: few
J gene: TRBJ2-5
D gene: TRBD2
V gene: TRBV7-9
CDR3 protein: CASSLGTSSSLRYF
CDR3 DNA: TGTGCCAGCAGCTTAGGGACTAGCAGCTCTCTGCGGTACTTC

clone size: NA
J gene: TRBJ1-4
D gene: NA
V gene: TRBV19
CDR3 protein: CASRPSGEKLFF
CDR3 DNA: TGTGCCAGTAGGCCGTCGGGGGAAAAACTGTTTTTT

clone size: NA
J gene: TRBJ2-3
D gene: TRBD2
V gene: TRBV5-6
CDR3 protein: CASSLLGRAGTDTQYF
CDR3 DNA: TGTGCCAGCAGCTTGCTCGGGAGGGCGGGCACAGATACGCAGTATTTT

clone size: many
J gene: TRBJ1-1
D gene: TRBD1
V gene: TRBV7-9
CDR3 protein: CASSLARTGGLYTEAFF
CDR3 DNA: TGTGCCAGCAGCTTAGCGCGGACAGGGGGCTTGTACACTGAAGCTTTCTTT

clone size: few
J gene: TRBJ1-5
D gene: NA
V gene: TRBV27
CDR3 protein: CASSLGTGMGQPQHF
CDR3 DNA: TGTGCCAGCAGTTTGGGAACAGGGATGGGTCAGCCCCAGCATTTT

clone size: NA
J gene: TRBJ2-3
D gene: NA
V gene: TRBV4-3
CDR3 protein: CASSQDLPDTQYF
CDR3 DNA: TGCGCCAGCAGCCAAGATCTCCCGGATACGCAGTATTTT

clone size: once
J gene: TRBJ2-3
D gene: TRBD2
V gene: TRBV7-2
CDR3 protein: CASSLRLGGRGTDTQYF
CDR3 DNA: TGTGCCAGCAGCTTGAGGCTTGGCGGGAGGGGTACAGATACGCAGTATTTT

clone size: few
J gene: TRBJ2-5
D gene: NA
V gene: TRBV6-5
CDR3 protein: CASSSSAGGETQYF
CDR3 DNA: TGTGCCAGCAGTTCGTCGGCAGGCGGTGAGACCCAGTACTTC

clone size: few
J gene: TRBJ1-5
D gene: NA
V gene: TRBV27
CDR3 protein: CASSSQGRGDQPQHF
CDR3 DNA: TGTGCCAGCAGTTCCCAAGGACGGGGCGATCAGCCCCAGCATTTT

clone size: few
J gene: TRBJ2-1
D gene: NA
V gene: TRBV6-2/TRBV6-3
CDR3 protein: CASSYGDSYNEQFF
CDR3 DNA: TGTGCCAGCAGCTACGGCGATTCCTACAATGAGCAGTTCTTC

clone size: NA
J gene: TRBJ2-7
D gene: TRBD2
V gene: TRBV7-9
CDR3 protein: CASSLGGSPTSSYEQYF
CDR3 DNA: TGTGCCAGCAGCTTAGGCGGGAGCCCAACCAGCTCCTACGAGCAGTACTTC

clone size: NA
J gene: TRBJ2-7
D gene: NA
V gene: TRBV18
CDR3 protein: CASSPGQYEQYF
CDR3 DNA: TGTGCCAGCTCACCCGGACAGTACGAGCAGTACTTC

clone size: NA
J gene: TRBJ1-6
D gene: NA
V gene: TRBV9
CDR3 protein: CASSVVDRSSYNSPLHF
CDR3 DNA: TGTGCCAGCAGCGTAGTGGACCGGAGCTCCTATAATTCACCCCTCCACTTT

clone size: NA
J gene: TRBJ2-2
D gene: TRBD2
V gene: TRBV29-1
CDR3 protein: CSVMNINSGRVTGELFF
CDR3 DNA: TGCAGCGTTATGAATATTAATAGCGGGAGGGTGACCGGGGAGCTGTTTTTT

clone size: NA
J gene: TRBJ2-3
D gene: TRBD2
V gene: TRBV29-1
CDR3 protein: CSVEEGTSGRYTDTQYF
CDR3 DNA: TGCAGCGTTGAGGAAGGGACTAGCGGGAGGTACACAGATACGCAGTATTTT

clone size: NA
J gene: TRBJ2-2
D gene: TRBD1
V gene: TRBV4-1
CDR3 protein: CASGSAGDRGSGELFF
CDR3 DNA: TGCGCCAGCGGTTCGGCTGGAGACAGGGGGTCCGGGGAGCTGTTTTTT

clone size: few
J gene: TRBJ2-5
D gene: NA
V gene: TRBV7-6
CDR3 protein: CASSLNNWVGQETQYF
CDR3 DNA: TGTGCCAGCAGCTTAAACAACTGGGTAGGCCAAGAGACCCAGTACTTC

clone size: NA
J gene: TRBJ2-4
D gene: NA
V gene: TRBV7-9
CDR3 protein: CASSLALLSAGAWAKNIQYF
CDR3 DNA: TGTGCCAGCAGCTTAGCCCTCTTATCTGCGGGGGCCTGGGCCAAAAACATTCAGTACTTC

clone size: NA
J gene: TRBJ2-1
D gene: TRBD2
V gene: TRBV18
CDR3 protein: CASSPPAWEGRDEQFF
CDR3 DNA: TGTGCCAGCTCACCACCTGCGTGGGAGGGCCGGGATGAGCAGTTCTTC

clone size: few
J gene: TRBJ2-3
D gene: NA
V gene: TRBV7-2
CDR3 protein: CASSPEVQSSRSYF
CDR3 DNA: TGTGCCAGCAGCCCAGAGGTGCAGTCCTCTCGTTCGTATTTT

clone size: few
J gene: TRBJ2-1
D gene: TRBD1
V gene: TRBV9
CDR3 protein: CASSENRDRDGNEQFF
CDR3 DNA: TGTGCCAGCAGCGAAAACCGGGACAGGGATGGCAATGAGCAGTTCTTC

clone size: NA
J gene: TRBJ1-2
D gene: TRBD1
V gene: TRBV6-5
CDR3 protein: CASSHRDTGGSGYGYTF
CDR3 DNA: TGTGCCAGCAGTCATAGAGATACAGGGGGCTCGGGCTATGGCTACACCTTC

clone size: many
J gene: TRBJ2-5
D gene: TRBD2
V gene: TRBV6-2/TRBV6-3
CDR3 protein: CASSPGLADQETQYF
CDR3 DNA: TGTGCCAGCTCTCCGGGACTAGCGGACCAAGAGACCCAGTACTTC

clone size: NA
J gene: TRBJ2-1
D gene: TRBD1
V gene: TRBV9
CDR3 protein: CASSVTGTGGNEQFF
CDR3 DNA: TGTGCCAGCAGCGTAACCGGGACAGGGGGCAATGAGCAGTTCTTC

clone size: NA
J gene: TRBJ2-3
D gene: TRBD2
V gene: TRBV11-3
CDR3 protein: CASSTLAGGHKDTQYF
CDR3 DNA: TGTGCCAGCAGCACACTAGCGGGAGGGCACAAGGATACGCAGTATTTT

clone size: few
J gene: TRBJ2-6
D gene: NA
V gene: TRBV29-1
CDR3 protein: CSVGLDSGANVLTF
CDR3 DNA: TGCAGCGTTGGTCTAGACTCTGGGGCCAACGTCCTGACTTTC

clone size: NA
J gene: TRBJ2-1
D gene: NA
V gene: TRBV7-9
CDR3 protein: CASSLDEQFF
CDR3 DNA: TGTGCCAGCAGCTTGGATGAGCAGTTCTTC

clone size: NA
J gene: TRBJ2-4
D gene: TRBD1
V gene: TRBV7-2
CDR3 protein: CASSEDRGPGTSRKNIQYF
CDR3 DNA: TGTGCCAGCAGCGAGGACAGGGGGCCCGGGACTAGCAGGAAAAACATTCAGTACTTC

clone size: few
J gene: TRBJ1-5
D gene: NA
V gene: TRBV7-8
CDR3 protein: CASSLLEDEPQHF
CDR3 DNA: TGTGCCAGCAGCTTATTGGAAGATGAGCCCCAGCATTTT

clone size: few
J gene: TRBJ2-5
D gene: NA
V gene: TRBV20-1
CDR3 protein: CSASAQAQETQYF
CDR3 DNA: TGCAGTGCTAGCGCGCAGGCCCAAGAGACCCAGTACTTC

clone size: few
J gene: TRBJ2-7
D gene: NA
V gene: TRBV3-1
CDR3 protein: CASSQVIGTKAYEQYF
CDR3 DNA: TGTGCCAGCAGCCAAGTGATCGGGACGAAGGCCTACGAGCAGTACTTC

clone size: NA
J gene: TRBJ2-4
D gene: TRBD1
V gene: TRBV6-6
CDR3 protein: CASSLDRLGAKNIQYF
CDR3 DNA: TGTGCCAGCAGCCTGGACAGGTTGGGGGCCAAAAACATTCAGTACTTC

clone size: once
J gene: TRBJ2-5
D gene: TRBD2
V gene: TRBV28
CDR3 protein: CASSLYAAGVQTQYF
CDR3 DNA: TGTGCCAGCAGTTTATACGCGGCGGGAGTCCAGACCCAGTACTTC